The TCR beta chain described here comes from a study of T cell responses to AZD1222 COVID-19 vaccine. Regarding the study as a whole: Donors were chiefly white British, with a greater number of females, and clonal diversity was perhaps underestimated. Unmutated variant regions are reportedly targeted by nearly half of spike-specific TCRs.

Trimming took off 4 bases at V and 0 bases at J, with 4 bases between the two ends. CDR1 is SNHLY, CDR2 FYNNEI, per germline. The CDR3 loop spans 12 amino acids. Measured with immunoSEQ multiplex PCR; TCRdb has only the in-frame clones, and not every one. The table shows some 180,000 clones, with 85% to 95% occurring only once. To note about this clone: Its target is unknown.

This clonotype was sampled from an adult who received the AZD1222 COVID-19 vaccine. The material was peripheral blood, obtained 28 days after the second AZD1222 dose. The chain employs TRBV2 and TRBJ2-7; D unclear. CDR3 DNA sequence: TGTGCCAGCAGTGCGAACTCCTACGAGCAGTACTTC. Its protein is CASSANSYEQYF.